This T cell receptor beta chain was sequenced for a study of blood T cell repertoires in COVID-19 (dated by TCRdb to about 2020). Broadly, across the study: Samples covering the acute and convalescent phases of COVID-19 were provided by collaborators in the United States, Italy and Spain. The material from the prospective study consisted of cDNA or gDNA derived from T cells, B-cell-depleted T cells, or PBMCs. Deeply sampled blood TCRbeta repertoires from subjects exposed to, actively infected with, or recovered from COVID-19 were included in the dataset. The repertoires were released in a freely available public database meant as a resource for research on the immune response to SARS-CoV-2. Samples were obtained from the ongoing ImmuneRACE study (first 160 participants) and from 1,200 or so subjects provided by 6 global collaborators. Sample metadata almost always included a de-identified subject ID, COVID-19 status, age in years and sex. Where HLA class I and class II types were available, the types were taken from metadata supplied by the sample provider, not from assay-based typing.

The immunoSEQ Assay, a bias-controlled multiplex PCR, was used to amplify TCRbeta CDR3 regions from genomic DNA. Regarding the original processing steps: Within the assay, amplification of reference gene primers was used to estimate how many nucleated cells each sample contained. To quantify the absolute abundance of each unique TCRbeta CDR3 rearrangement, sequence reads were collapsed and filtered. Productive Simpson clonality was computed per sample as the square root of Simpson's diversity index over productive rearrangements. TCRdb's version of the immuneACCESS table is confined to in-frame rearrangements and falls short of the full clone set. An unresolved V gene accounts for under half of the shortfall where checked; the remainder is of unknown origin. V and J calls and clone size are given by that table; D and trimming were obtained from the DNA. A total of 200,000 to 250,000 clones appear in this sample, 80% of them only once. The ten biggest clones cover under 8.5% of the sample.

Points the paper makes about the study in general: How much clinical and demographic metadata was included differed by source and by participant, and the metadata was provided uncurated.

In the case of this clone: The clone's antigen remains unknown. No base quality values were provided; no much bigger clone lies one nucleotide off.

CDR1 and CDR2, looked up from the germline V gene (reference sequence), are SEHNR and FQNEAQ. The CDR3 sequence holds 14 residues, the cysteine and phenylalanine included. This entry keeps only the CDR3 DNA: 42 bases, framed from base 1. The trim is 4 bases for V and 5 bases for J, with a gap of 14 bases between the germline ends. The collaborating institutions used their own protocols to collect whole blood in K2EDTA tubes. For TCRbeta analysis, collaborators shipped samples as frozen whole blood, isolated PBMCs, or DNA extracted from either of those sample types. The specimen sequenced was peripheral blood. The clonotype comes from a woman aged 70-85 years with acute or convalescent COVID-19. The rearrangement combines TRBV7-9 with TRBJ2-5; a tentative D call is TRBD1 (6 bases match). The DNA sequence is TGTGCCAGCAGCTCCTTGGACAGATGGGAGACCCAGTACTTC. This encodes CASSSLDRWETQYF.